Below, 25 T cell receptor beta chains from the same sample are listed, as sequenced in a study of blood T cell repertoires in COVID-19. TCRdb's copy holds only in-frame clones and misses some; the assay was immunoSEQ multiplex PCR. In the table there are 110,000 to 150,000 clones, around 89% of which are singletons. The source material was peripheral blood. The receptors originated from a man in his sixties with active or convalescent COVID-19.

Notes on this clone: The same CDR3 arises from other DNA sequences in this sample as well. The chain combines TRBV18 with TRBJ2-7; D might be TRBD2 (5 bases). CDR1 is KGHSH and CDR2 is LQKENI in the germline V gene. V was pared by 6 bases and J by 3 bases, with 12 bases between. The CDR3 spans 13 residues. CDR3 coding DNA: TGTGCCAGCTCGCCGGGAACAGACTACGAGCAGTACTTC. This encodes CASSPGTDYEQYF.

The chain employs TRBV19 and TRBJ2-7, with D possibly TRBD2 on 5 matching bases. The CDR3 is 14 amino acids. Germline V CDR1 and CDR2: LNHDA, SQIVND (reference sequence). V lost 1 base, J lost 2 bases, and 9 bases lay in between. The CDR3 DNA sequence: TGTGCCAGTAGTATAGGTCGGGATGCCTACGAGCAGTACTTC. It specifies CASSIGRDAYEQYF. The variable domain in full, completed from reference TRBV19 and TRBJ2-7, reads DGGITQSPKYLFRKEGQNVTLSCEQNLNHDAMYWYRQDPGQGLRLIYYSQIVNDFQKGDIAEGYSVSREKKESFPLTVTSAQKNPTAFYLCASSIGRDAYEQYFGPGTRLTVT.

J is TRBJ2-7 and V is TRBV6-2 or TRBV6-3; 8 nucleotides match TRBD1. Unmatched junction bases numbered 8, after V lost 1 base and J lost 6 bases. This CDR3 is 15 amino acids long. CDR1 and CDR2 from the germline V gene are MNHEY and SVGEGT. CDR3 bases: TGTGCCAGCAGTTACTGGAGTGACAGGGGCCCCGAGCAGTACTTC. This gives the protein CASSYWSDRGPEQYF.

The rearrangement uses TRBV5-1 and TRBJ2-2; TRBD1 agrees at 11 bases. Germline trimming cut 6 bases from V and 5 bases from J; bases unmatched to any gene: 6. In germline, CDR1 is SGHRS, CDR2 YFSETQ. This CDR3 comprises 15 residues. The DNA for the CDR3 is TGCGCCAGCATTCCTGGACAGGGGGCGACCGGGGAGCTGTTTTTT. Its translation is CASIPGQGATGELFF. The full variable domain, its missing parts supplied by reference TRBV5-1 and TRBJ2-2, is KAGVTQTPRYLIKTRGQQVTLSCSPISGHRSVSWYQQTPGQGLQFLFEYFSETQRNKGNFPGRFSGRQFSNSRSEMNVSTLELGDSALYLCASIPGQGATGELFFGEGSRLTVL.

The V gene is TRBV12-3 or TRBV12-4, the J gene TRBJ1-2; D gene uncertain. V was trimmed by 1 base and J by 2 bases, leaving 5 bases between them. The length of the CDR3 is 13 residues. The CDR3 loop is CASSLVGNYGYTF. The CDR3 DNA sequence: TGTGCCAGCAGTTTAGTCGGGAACTATGGCTACACCTTC.

The J gene is TRBJ1-5, the V gene TRBV28, with D possibly TRBD1 on 5 matching bases. Germline values: CDR1 MDHEN, CDR2 SYDVKM. V was cut by 5 bases and J by 5 bases, with 19 bases left in between. The CDR3 covers 16 residues. This chain's CDR3 is CASSPVYPSRDQPQHF. CDR3 DNA sequence: TGTGCCAGCAGTCCAGTTTACCCCTCCAGGGATCAGCCCCAGCATTTT.

This clone has only a few counts. The chain recombines TRBV11-2 with TRBJ2-2, with 10 bases that match TRBD2. Germline V gene lookup returns CDR1 SGHAT and CDR2 FQNNGV. CDR3 size: 16 residues. The ends lost 0 bases at V and 6 bases at J; junction bases unmatched: 4. The DNA for the CDR3 is TGTGCCAGCAGCTTAGATAGCGGGAGGCCCGCCGGGGAGCTGTTTTTT. Amino acid sequence: CASSLDSGRPAGELFF.

The gene calls are TRBV27 and TRBJ2-7; TRBD2 might be the D (5 bases). Trimming shortened V by 6 bases and J by 0 bases, and 24 bases separated the two germline ends. This CDR3 is built from 18 residues. Germline assignment: CDR1 MNHEY and CDR2 SMNVEV (reference sequence). The chain's CDR3 is CASSPVFRAELSSYEQYF. Written as DNA, the CDR3 is TGTGCCAGCAGCCCCGTTTTTAGAGCGGAGCTCTCCTCCTACGAGCAGTACTTC.

V gene TRBV5-4 combines with J gene TRBJ2-7; 7 positions match TRBD2. After removal of 4 bases from V and 4 bases from J, the junction contained 11 bases not matched to a gene. CDR3 length: 15 residues. Germline V gene data show CDR1 as SGHNT and CDR2 as YYREEE (reference sequence). CDR3 nucleotides: TGTGCCAGCAGCGCATCGATCGGGGGGAGGTACGAGCAGTACTTC. Amino acid sequence: CASSASIGGRYEQYF.

This chain uses TRBV19 with TRBJ2-7; TRBD2 agrees at 8 bases. In germline, CDR1 is LNHDA, CDR2 SQIVND (reference sequence). J lost 3 bases, V lost 3 bases, and 1 base had no gene match. This CDR3 comprises 13 residues. CDR3 region: CASSMAGGYEQYF. For the CDR3, the DNA is TGTGCCAGTAGTATGGCGGGGGGCTACGAGCAGTACTTC. The complete variable domain, with remaining parts taken from reference TRBV19 and TRBJ2-7, reads DGGITQSPKYLFRKEGQNVTLSCEQNLNHDAMYWYRQDPGQGLRLIYYSQIVNDFQKGDIAEGYSVSREKKESFPLTVTSAQKNPTAFYLCASSMAGGYEQYFGPGTRLTVT.

This chain joins TRBV19 and TRBJ1-1, with D tentatively TRBD1 (5 bases). Germline values: CDR1 LNHDA, CDR2 SQIVND (reference sequence). This CDR3 has 18 amino acids. V was shortened by 7 bases and J by 4 bases, with 28 bases between the two germline ends. This chain's CDR3 is CASTGLRDSRLETTEAFF. The CDR3 DNA is TGTGCCAGTACGGGTTTGAGAGACAGTCGTCTAGAGACCACTGAAGCTTTCTTT.

The rearrangement uses TRBV28 and TRBJ2-1; 7 positions match TRBD1. The germline V gene encodes CDR1 MDHEN and CDR2 SYDVKM. The trim removed 7 bases at V and 7 bases at J, leaving 7 bases unmatched. The CDR3 has 13 residues. Here the CDR3 reads CASKGQEPNEQFF. CDR3 DNA sequence: TGTGCCAGCAAAGGACAGGAGCCGAATGAGCAGTTCTTC.

About this clone itself: The junction departs from germline at one end; a sequencing error may be responsible. In DNA, the CDR3 is TGTGCCAGCAGCTCCACCCACCCCTTCCGGAGCTTC. Translation gives CASSSTHPFRSF. The rearrangement links TRBV7-9 to TRBJ1-2; no clear D. The CDR3 spans 12 residues. From germline, CDR1 is SEHNR and CDR2 FQNEAQ (reference sequence).

This rearrangement joins TRBV3-1 (or the pseudogene TRBV3-2) to TRBJ2-5; D is undetermined. Trimming took 6 bases from V and 7 from J, leaving 12 bases between them. The germline V gene has CDR1 LGHDT and CDR2 YNNKEL (reference sequence). This CDR3 contains 12 residues. CDR3 residues: CASRTASGTQYF. The CDR3 DNA reads as TGTGCCAGCAGGACTGCATCGGGGACCCAGTACTTC.

The V and J genes are TRBV18 and TRBJ2-5; no definite D call. V lost 3 bases, J lost 5 bases, and 16 bases lay in between. The length of the CDR3 is 15 residues. In germline, CDR1 is KGHSH, CDR2 LQKENI. The CDR3 spells CASSPGQDLQETQYF. CDR3 coding DNA: TGTGCCAGCTCACCCGGCCAGGATTTACAGGAGACCCAGTACTTC.

V usage is TRBV11-2 and J usage is TRBJ2-5, with TRBD1 matching 7 bases. The CDR3 has 16 amino acids. Losses at the gene ends were 1 base for V and 2 bases for J; bases not matched to a gene: 7. Germline V gene sequence: CDR1 SGHAT, CDR2 FQNNGV. This chain's CDR3 is CASSLVAGTDQETQYF. The CDR3 DNA reads TGTGCCAGCAGCTTAGTCGCCGGGACAGATCAAGAGACCCAGTACTTC.

This chain connects TRBV28 to TRBJ1-1, with TRBD1 matching over 12 bases. CDR3 length: 15 residues. Germline V CDR1 and CDR2: MDHEN, SYDVKM. Unmatched junction bases numbered 12, after V lost 5 bases and J lost 11 bases. The CDR3 loop is CASSPPGQGARPAFF. DNA for the CDR3: TGTGCCAGCAGTCCGCCGGGACAGGGGGCGAGACCGGCTTTCTTT.

The chain links TRBV4-2 to TRBJ1-2; no reliable D call. Germline V gene sequence: CDR1 LGHNA, CDR2 YNFKEQ. V lost 0 bases to trimming and J lost 6 bases, with 11 bases between them. The CDR3 contains 14 residues. The CDR3 sequence: CASSQDVRSNGYTF. The CDR3 DNA reads as TGTGCCAGCAGCCAAGATGTTCGCAGTAATGGCTACACCTTC.

The V gene is TRBV9, the J gene TRBJ2-2; 9 positions agree with TRBD1. Germline V gene data show CDR1 as SGDLS and CDR2 as YYNGEE. The CDR3 has 17 residues. V shed 1 base and J 0 bases; nucleotides not matched to a gene: 4. This CDR3 is CASSVRRDRANTGELFF. In DNA, the CDR3 is TGTGCCAGCAGCGTAAGGCGGGACAGGGCGAACACCGGGGAGCTGTTTTTT.

The V gene is TRBV6-5, the J gene TRBJ2-7, with 12 bases matching TRBD1. The CDR3 is 14 amino acids. The V and J ends lost 6 bases and 3 bases, in that order; junction bases with no gene match: 3. Germline assignment: CDR1 MNHEY and CDR2 SVGAGI. CDR3 nucleotides: TGTGCCAGCAGGGGACAGGGGGCTGGCTACGAGCAGTACTTC. It encodes CASRGQGAGYEQYF.

The CDR3 DNA follows: TGTGCCAGCAGCCGTGGACTAGCGGGAGCAGAGACCCAGTACTTC. Protein product: CASSRGLAGAETQYF. The chain recombines TRBV6-5 with TRBJ2-5; 13 positions agree with TRBD2. CDR3 length: 15 amino acids. Germline loops: CDR1 MNHEY, CDR2 SVGAGI. Trimming cost V 6 bases and J 4 bases; bases outside gene matches: 5.

The CDR3 DNA follows: TGTGCCAGTAGTATGGGACTAGCGGCCTACGAGCAGTACTTC. Amino acid sequence: CASSMGLAAYEQYF. The rearrangement links TRBV19 to TRBJ2-7; 11 bases map to TRBD2. J was trimmed by 2 bases and V by 3 bases; bases with no gene match: 0. This CDR3 has 14 residues. Per the germline V gene, CDR1 is LNHDA and CDR2 is SQIVND (reference sequence).

The chain couples TRBV4-2 to TRBJ1-2; the D gene is possibly TRBD1 (5 bases). The V gene lost 0 bases and the J gene lost 4 bases, with 9 bases spanning the gap. CDR3 size: 14 residues. Germline V lookup: CDR1 LGHNA, CDR2 YNFKEQ. The CDR3 spells CASSQDGQGYGYTF. CDR3 nucleotides: TGTGCCAGCAGCCAAGATGGGCAGGGCTATGGCTACACCTTC.

V usage is TRBV12-3 or TRBV12-4 and J usage is TRBJ2-5, with D perhaps TRBD2 (6 bases). With 0 bases removed from V and 8 bases from J, the gap between germline ends came to 10 bases. There are 13 residues in the CDR3. CDR3 residues: CASSLARRDTQYF. CDR3 DNA sequence: TGTGCCAGCAGTTTAGCGCGGCGGGACACCCAGTACTTC.

The chain recombines TRBV7-6 with TRBJ1-4; weak D call: TRBD1 (5 bases). The CDR3 loop spans 13 amino acids. V was clipped by 5 bases and J by 11 bases, with 15 bases between them. Germline loops: CDR1 SGHVS, CDR2 FNYEAQ. CDR3 sequence: CASSQGTMGKLFF. The CDR3 DNA is TGTGCCAGCAGCCAGGGAACGATGGGGAAACTGTTTTTT.